These T cell receptor beta chains were read from a single sample in a study of radiotherapy plus CTLA-4 blockade in lung cancer. The method was immunoSEQ multiplex PCR; TCRdb's version includes in-frame clones alone and lacks a portion of them. The repertoire includes approximately 89,000 clones, under 80% of them detected once, and 4% sits in the top ten. The material sequenced was peripheral blood, taken from a patient treated with radiotherapy plus ipilimumab. The receptors derive from a human donor with non-small cell lung cancer who had a partial response to radiotherapy plus ipilimumab. Some clones in this sample may be carry-over from other donors' samples. The CDR3 runs from the conserved cysteine through the conserved F or W. A D gene is named only where the DNA matches it firmly. Clone size is shown for a subset of rows, as once, few, many or a class of expanded clone.

v_call: TRBV6-4
clone_size: once
j_call: TRBJ1-2
d_call: -
cdr3_nt: TGTGCCAGCAGTGAAAGACAGAGGTACTATGGCTACACCTTC
cdr3_aa: CASSERQRYYGYTF

v_call: TRBV6-1
clone_size: once
j_call: TRBJ1-5
d_call: TRBD1
cdr3_nt: TGTGCCAGCAGGGGACAGGGGTCTAATCAGCCCCAGCATTTT
cdr3_aa: CASRGQGSNQPQHF

v_call: TRBV30
clone_size: -
j_call: TRBJ2-5
d_call: -
cdr3_nt: TGTGCCTGGAACCCTGGCGGGGAGACCCAGTACTTC
cdr3_aa: CAWNPGGETQYF

v_call: TRBV4-3
clone_size: -
j_call: TRBJ2-2
d_call: -
cdr3_nt: TGCGCCAGCAGCCAAGATAGGGGGGGTTATGAGACCGGGGAGCTGTTTTTT
cdr3_aa: CASSQDRGGYETGELFF

v_call: TRBV19
clone_size: -
j_call: TRBJ2-7
d_call: -
cdr3_nt: TGTGCCAGTACCCCTGGTTCAGGGCGACACGAGCAGTACTTC
cdr3_aa: CASTPGSGRHEQYF

v_call: TRBV5-1
clone_size: -
j_call: TRBJ2-1
d_call: -
cdr3_nt: TGCGCCAGCAGCTTGGCCCCACGAGAATCCTACTCCTACAATGAGCAGTTCTTC
cdr3_aa: CASSLAPRESYSYNEQFF

v_call: TRBV7-9
clone_size: -
j_call: TRBJ1-4
d_call: TRBD1
cdr3_nt: TGTGCCAGCAGCGCGAACAGGGGAGGTGAAAAACTGTTTTTT
cdr3_aa: CASSANRGGEKLFF

v_call: TRBV30
clone_size: -
j_call: TRBJ1-2
d_call: -
cdr3_nt: TGTGCCTGGGAAGGGGCTAACTATGGCTACACCTTC
cdr3_aa: CAWEGANYGYTF

v_call: TRBV23-1
clone_size: once
j_call: TRBJ2-2
d_call: TRBD1
cdr3_nt: TGCGCCAGCGAAGACCCGGGACAGGGATTATTCGGGGAGCTGTTTTTT
cdr3_aa: CASEDPGQGLFGELFF

v_call: TRBV10-3
clone_size: -
j_call: TRBJ1-1
d_call: -
cdr3_nt: TGTGCCATCAGTGAATGGGAGAGCACTGAAGCTTTCTTT
cdr3_aa: CAISEWESTEAFF

v_call: TRBV9
clone_size: -
j_call: TRBJ1-1
d_call: -
cdr3_nt: TGTGCCAGCAGCGTAGGTCAGGGGAGTAACGCTGAAGCTTTCTTT
cdr3_aa: CASSVGQGSNAEAFF

v_call: TRBV2
clone_size: -
j_call: TRBJ2-7
d_call: -
cdr3_nt: TGTGCCAGCAGTAAAAAAGGGACTGTCTGGGTCGAGCAGTACTTC
cdr3_aa: CASSKKGTVWVEQYF

v_call: TRBV7-8
clone_size: -
j_call: TRBJ2-1
d_call: TRBD2
cdr3_nt: TGTGCCAGCAGCTTAGCGGGTCTAGCGGGGGTGAATGAGCAGTTCTTC
cdr3_aa: CASSLAGLAGVNEQFF

v_call: TRBV10-3
clone_size: -
j_call: TRBJ1-6
d_call: TRBD1
cdr3_nt: TGTGCCATCAGTGAGGGGGTCGACAGGGGGTATTCACCCCTCCACTTT
cdr3_aa: CAISEGVDRGYSPLHF

v_call: TRBV19
clone_size: -
j_call: TRBJ2-7
d_call: -
cdr3_nt: TGTGCCAGTAGTATAGGCCAGGGCCTTACCTACGAGCAGTACTTC
cdr3_aa: CASSIGQGLTYEQYF

v_call: TRBV28
clone_size: -
j_call: TRBJ2-1
d_call: -
cdr3_nt: TGTGCCAGCAGCCTCGGTTGGGGGGGGGCGAATGAGCAGTTCTTC
cdr3_aa: CASSLGWGGANEQFF

v_call: TRBV19
clone_size: -
j_call: TRBJ2-5
d_call: -
cdr3_nt: TGTGCCAGTAGTATCCAGGGGGAGACCCAGTACTTC
cdr3_aa: CASSIQGETQYF

v_call: TRBV7-7
clone_size: -
j_call: TRBJ2-5
d_call: TRBD1
cdr3_nt: TGTGCCAGCAGCTCGAAAAGGGGGCAGGAGACCCAGTACTTC
cdr3_aa: CASSSKRGQETQYF

v_call: TRBV5-1
clone_size: once
j_call: TRBJ2-3
d_call: -
cdr3_nt: TGCGCCAGCAGCTTGGAAGGGGCGACAGATACGCAGTATTTT
cdr3_aa: CASSLEGATDTQYF

v_call: TRBV7-2
clone_size: -
j_call: TRBJ1-2
d_call: -
cdr3_nt: TGTGCCAGCAGCTTAGGACTAGCTAACTATGGCTACACCTTC
cdr3_aa: CASSLGLANYGYTF

v_call: TRBV19
clone_size: -
j_call: TRBJ2-5
d_call: TRBD2
cdr3_nt: TGTGCCAGTAGTCCCCCCGGGACGGGAGGGATAGGGGAGACCCAGTACTTC
cdr3_aa: CASSPPGTGGIGETQYF

v_call: TRBV7-9
clone_size: -
j_call: TRBJ2-3
d_call: TRBD2
cdr3_nt: TGTGCCAGCAGCTTAGAACTGGGACTAGCGGGGGTTTCAGATACGCAGTATTTT
cdr3_aa: CASSLELGLAGVSDTQYF

v_call: TRBV6-6
clone_size: -
j_call: TRBJ2-7
d_call: -
cdr3_nt: TGTGCCAGCAGCCGCGTCAGTCTAAGGGGTTACGAGCAGTACTTC
cdr3_aa: CASSRVSLRGYEQYF

v_call: TRBV7-7
clone_size: -
j_call: TRBJ2-3
d_call: -
cdr3_nt: TGTGCCAGCAGCTTAAGAGGTCTAGCAACAGATACGCAGTATTTT
cdr3_aa: CASSLRGLATDTQYF

v_call: TRBV11-2
clone_size: -
j_call: TRBJ1-5
d_call: TRBD1
cdr3_nt: TGTGCCAGCAGCGCTAACAGGGGGGGCAATCAGCCCCAGCATTTT
cdr3_aa: CASSANRGGNQPQHF

v_call: TRBV19
clone_size: once
j_call: TRBJ2-6
d_call: TRBD1
cdr3_nt: TGTGCCAGTAGTGTTACCGGGACAGGGGGCGCGCGGGGGGCCAACGTCCTGACTTTC
cdr3_aa: CASSVTGTGGARGANVLTF

v_call: TRBV11-2
clone_size: -
j_call: TRBJ2-1
d_call: TRBD2
cdr3_nt: TGTGCCAGCAGCTTTGGTGCGGGGGGCGGGTACAATGAGCAGTTCTTC
cdr3_aa: CASSFGAGGGYNEQFF

v_call: TRBV7-9
clone_size: -
j_call: TRBJ2-5
d_call: -
cdr3_nt: TGTGCCAGCAGCTCAGGAGAGACCCAGTACTTC
cdr3_aa: CASSSGETQYF

v_call: TRBV5-1
clone_size: -
j_call: TRBJ2-3
d_call: -
cdr3_nt: TGCGCCAGCAGCCTCGGCCGGGCAGATACGCAGTATTTT
cdr3_aa: CASSLGRADTQYF

v_call: TRBV6-1
clone_size: -
j_call: TRBJ2-3
d_call: TRBD2
cdr3_nt: TGTGCCAGCAGTGAAGGGGCGGGAGGTACGCAGTATTTT
cdr3_aa: CASSEGAGGTQYF

v_call: TRBV7-2
clone_size: -
j_call: TRBJ1-5
d_call: -
cdr3_nt: TGTGCCAGCAGCTTTTCAAATCAGCCCCAGCATTTT
cdr3_aa: CASSFSNQPQHF

v_call: TRBV6-5
clone_size: -
j_call: TRBJ1-2
d_call: -
cdr3_nt: TGTGCCAGCAGTTACGAGGGGTACAGGGAGGGCTATGGCTACACCTTC
cdr3_aa: CASSYEGYREGYGYTF

v_call: TRBV19
clone_size: -
j_call: TRBJ1-2
d_call: -
cdr3_nt: TGTGCCAGTTTTCTCCAAGGGGCGGTCGACTATGGCTACACCTTC
cdr3_aa: CASFLQGAVDYGYTF

v_call: TRBV5-6
clone_size: once
j_call: TRBJ2-5
d_call: TRBD2
cdr3_nt: TGTGCCAGCAGCCCGATAAGCGGATGGGGGGGAGAGACCCAGTACTTC
cdr3_aa: CASSPISGWGGETQYF

v_call: TRBV4-1
clone_size: -
j_call: TRBJ1-5
d_call: -
cdr3_nt: TGCGCCAGCAGCCAATTGTGGCAGAGCGGTCAGCCCCAGCATTTT
cdr3_aa: CASSQLWQSGQPQHF

v_call: TRBV5-1
clone_size: -
j_call: TRBJ1-1
d_call: -
cdr3_nt: TGCGCCAGCAGCTTGGTGCCGGGTTTGTACACTGAAGCTTTCTTT
cdr3_aa: CASSLVPGLYTEAFF

v_call: TRBV28
clone_size: -
j_call: TRBJ1-2
d_call: TRBD1
cdr3_nt: TGTGCCAGCATTCCAGGACCGGGACAGATTTATGGCTACACCTTC
cdr3_aa: CASIPGPGQIYGYTF

v_call: TRBV28
clone_size: -
j_call: TRBJ2-3
d_call: -
cdr3_nt: TGTGCCAGCATCCCTACCGGACTGGCCCGGCCAGATACGCAGTATTTT
cdr3_aa: CASIPTGLARPDTQYF

v_call: TRBV6-6
clone_size: -
j_call: TRBJ2-3
d_call: TRBD1
cdr3_nt: TGTGCCAGCAGTTACTCGGGGACAGGCACAGATACGCAGTATTTT
cdr3_aa: CASSYSGTGTDTQYF

v_call: TRBV6-1
clone_size: -
j_call: TRBJ2-5
d_call: -
cdr3_nt: TGTGCCAGCAGGGGGGGACAAGAGACCCAGTACTTC
cdr3_aa: CASRGGQETQYF

v_call: TRBV6-4
clone_size: -
j_call: TRBJ1-6
d_call: TRBD1
cdr3_nt: TGTGCCAGCAGTGCATCCGGGACAGGGGGCAATTCACCCCTCCACTTT
cdr3_aa: CASSASGTGGNSPLHF

v_call: TRBV7-8
clone_size: -
j_call: TRBJ2-1
d_call: TRBD2
cdr3_nt: TGTGCCAGCAGCCCCGTACCTAGCGGGGGGATAAATGAGCAGTTCTTC
cdr3_aa: CASSPVPSGGINEQFF

v_call: TRBV6-5
clone_size: -
j_call: TRBJ2-4
d_call: TRBD1
cdr3_nt: TGTGCCAGCAGTTACGCCGGACAGGAAAACATTCAGTACTTC
cdr3_aa: CASSYAGQENIQYF

v_call: TRBV7-9
clone_size: few
j_call: TRBJ2-7
d_call: TRBD2
cdr3_nt: TGTGCCAGCAGCTTACCAGCGGGAATTTACGAGCAGTACTTC
cdr3_aa: CASSLPAGIYEQYF

v_call: TRBV2
clone_size: -
j_call: TRBJ1-2
d_call: -
cdr3_nt: TGTGCCAGCAGTGAAAGTCAGAATTCGTCTGGCTACACCTTC
cdr3_aa: CASSESQNSSGYTF